This T cell receptor (beta chain) was captured in a study of Ad26.COV2.S vaccination and SARS-CoV-2 variants. Noted treatment: roughly 19 received Ad26.COV2.S at low or high dose, single or two shots; 5 received placebo; per-sample allocation not given. Day 63 following the first vaccine or placebo injection was when the samples were taken. Details on this clone: Its antigen is still unknown.

Findings and caveats of the study: Substantial breadth in spike-specific CD8+ and CD4+ T cell responses was reportedly seen after vaccination. For non-spike TCRs, breadth in vaccine recipients resembled that in placebo recipients. Possible underestimation of total T cell responses by the TCR breadth and depth analyses was noted.

The protocol was immunoSEQ multiplex PCR, while the TCRdb copy is restricted to in-frame clones and leaves out a portion. In the table there are approximately 480,000 clones, roughly 87% of which are singletons. The CDR3 spans 14 residues. V was shortened by 4 bases and J by 6 bases, with 14 bases between the two germline ends. CDR1 is LGHDT, CDR2 YNNKEL, per germline (reference sequence). The chain recombines TRBV3-1 (or the pseudogene TRBV3-2) with TRBJ2-3; no firm D call. The clonotype comes from a person between 18 and 65 years old who received the Ad26.COV2.S COVID-19 vaccine or a placebo. Sample: peripheral blood, taken in a trial of Ad26.COV2.S vaccine versus placebo. The CDR3 region is CASSPYPTADTQYF. CDR3 coding DNA: TGTGCCAGCAGCCCCTACCCTACCGCGGATACGCAGTATTTT.